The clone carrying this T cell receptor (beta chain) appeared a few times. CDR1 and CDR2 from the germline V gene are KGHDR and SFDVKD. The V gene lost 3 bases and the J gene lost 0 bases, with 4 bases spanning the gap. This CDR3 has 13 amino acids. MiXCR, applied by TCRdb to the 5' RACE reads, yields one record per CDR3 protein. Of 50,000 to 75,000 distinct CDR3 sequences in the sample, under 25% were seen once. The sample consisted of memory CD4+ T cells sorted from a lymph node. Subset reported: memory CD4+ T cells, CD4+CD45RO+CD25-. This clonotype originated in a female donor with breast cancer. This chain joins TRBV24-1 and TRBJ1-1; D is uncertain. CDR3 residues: CATSDGLNTEAFF. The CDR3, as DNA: TGTGCCACCAGTGATGGTTTGAACACTGAAGCTTTCTTT.